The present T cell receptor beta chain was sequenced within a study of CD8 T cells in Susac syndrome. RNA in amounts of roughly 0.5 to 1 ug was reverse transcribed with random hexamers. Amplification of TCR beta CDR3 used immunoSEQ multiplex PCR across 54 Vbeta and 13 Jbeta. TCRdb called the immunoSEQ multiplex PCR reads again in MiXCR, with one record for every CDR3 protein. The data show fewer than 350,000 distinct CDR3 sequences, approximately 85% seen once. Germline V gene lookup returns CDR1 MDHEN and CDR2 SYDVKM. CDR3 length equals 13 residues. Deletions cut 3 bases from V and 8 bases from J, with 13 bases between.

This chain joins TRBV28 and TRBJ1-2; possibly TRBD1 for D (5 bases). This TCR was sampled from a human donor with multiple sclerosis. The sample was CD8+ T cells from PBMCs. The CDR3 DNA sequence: TGTGCCAGCAGTTTTTCGGGCTGGGGCGGCTACACCTTC. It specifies CASSFSGWGGYTF.